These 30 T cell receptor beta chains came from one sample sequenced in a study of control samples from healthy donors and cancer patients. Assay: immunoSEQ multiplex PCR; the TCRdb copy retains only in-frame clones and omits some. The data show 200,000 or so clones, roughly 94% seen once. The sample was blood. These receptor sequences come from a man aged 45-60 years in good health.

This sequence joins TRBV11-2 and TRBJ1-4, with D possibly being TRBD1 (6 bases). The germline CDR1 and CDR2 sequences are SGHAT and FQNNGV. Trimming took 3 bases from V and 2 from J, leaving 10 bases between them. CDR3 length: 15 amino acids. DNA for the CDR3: TGTGCCAGCAGCTTTGTACAGGGCACTAATGAAAAACTGTTTTTT. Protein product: CASSFVQGTNEKLFF.

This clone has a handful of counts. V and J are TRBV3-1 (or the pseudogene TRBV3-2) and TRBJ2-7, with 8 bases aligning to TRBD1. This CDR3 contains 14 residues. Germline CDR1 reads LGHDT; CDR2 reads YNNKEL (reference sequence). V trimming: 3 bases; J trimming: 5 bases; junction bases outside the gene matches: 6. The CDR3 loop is CASSHETGGNEQYF. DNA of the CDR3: TGTGCCAGCAGCCATGAAACAGGGGGGAACGAGCAGTACTTC.

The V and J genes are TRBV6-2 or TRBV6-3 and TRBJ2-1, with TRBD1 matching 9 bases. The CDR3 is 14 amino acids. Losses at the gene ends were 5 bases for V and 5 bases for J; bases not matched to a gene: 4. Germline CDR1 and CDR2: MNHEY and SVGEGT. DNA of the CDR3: TGTGCCAGCAGTAGACAGGGGGGGCACAATGAGCAGTTCTTC. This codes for CASSRQGGHNEQFF.

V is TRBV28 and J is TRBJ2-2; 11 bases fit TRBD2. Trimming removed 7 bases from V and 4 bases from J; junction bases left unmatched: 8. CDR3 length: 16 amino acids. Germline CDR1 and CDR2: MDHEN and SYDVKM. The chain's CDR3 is CASKPSGGPGTGELFF. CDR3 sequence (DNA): TGTGCCAGCAAGCCTAGCGGGGGGCCGGGCACCGGGGAGCTGTTTTTT.

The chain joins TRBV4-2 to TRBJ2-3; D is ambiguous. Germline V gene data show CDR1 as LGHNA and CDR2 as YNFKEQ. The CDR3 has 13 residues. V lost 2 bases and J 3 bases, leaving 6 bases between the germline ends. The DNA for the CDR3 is TGTGCCAGCAGCCAATCGAGAACAGATACGCAGTATTTT. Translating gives CASSQSRTDTQYF.

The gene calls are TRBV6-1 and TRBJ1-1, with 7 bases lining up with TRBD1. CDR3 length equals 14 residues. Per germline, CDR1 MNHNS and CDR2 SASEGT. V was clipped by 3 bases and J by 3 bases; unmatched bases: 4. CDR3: CASSDQGEYTEAFF. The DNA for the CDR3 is TGTGCCAGCAGTGACCAGGGGGAGTACACTGAAGCTTTCTTT.

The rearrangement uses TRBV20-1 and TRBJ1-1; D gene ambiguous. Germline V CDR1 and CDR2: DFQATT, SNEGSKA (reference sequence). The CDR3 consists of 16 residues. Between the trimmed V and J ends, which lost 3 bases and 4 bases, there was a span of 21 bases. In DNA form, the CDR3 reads TGCAGTGCTAGTAGGACGTCCTTCTCGCTGAGCACTGAAGCTTTCTTT. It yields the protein CSASRTSFSLSTEAFF.

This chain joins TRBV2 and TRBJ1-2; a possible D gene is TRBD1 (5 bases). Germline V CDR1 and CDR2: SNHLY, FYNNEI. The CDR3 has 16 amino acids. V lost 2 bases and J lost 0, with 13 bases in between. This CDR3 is CASSELGVGSNYGYTF. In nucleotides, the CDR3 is TGTGCCAGCAGTGAATTAGGGGTCGGGTCTAACTATGGCTACACCTTC.

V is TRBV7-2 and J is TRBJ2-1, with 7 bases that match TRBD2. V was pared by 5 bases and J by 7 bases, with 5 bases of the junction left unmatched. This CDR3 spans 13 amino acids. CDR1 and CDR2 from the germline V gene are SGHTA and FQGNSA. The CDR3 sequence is CASSRDYWNEQFF. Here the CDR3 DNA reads TGTGCCAGCAGCCGGGACTACTGGAATGAGCAGTTCTTC.

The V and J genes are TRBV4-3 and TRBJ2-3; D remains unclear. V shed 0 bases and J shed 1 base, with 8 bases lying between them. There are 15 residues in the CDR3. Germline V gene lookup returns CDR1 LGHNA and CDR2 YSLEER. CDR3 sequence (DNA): TGCGCCAGCAGCCAAGATCATCTAGGCACAGATACGCAGTATTTT. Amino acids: CASSQDHLGTDTQYF.

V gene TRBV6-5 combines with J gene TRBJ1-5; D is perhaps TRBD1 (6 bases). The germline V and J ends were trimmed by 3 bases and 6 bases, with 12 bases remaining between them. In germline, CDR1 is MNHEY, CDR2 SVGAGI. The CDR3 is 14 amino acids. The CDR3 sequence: CASSYVRGGQPQHF. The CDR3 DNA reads TGTGCCAGCAGTTATGTCAGGGGTGGTCAGCCCCAGCATTTT.

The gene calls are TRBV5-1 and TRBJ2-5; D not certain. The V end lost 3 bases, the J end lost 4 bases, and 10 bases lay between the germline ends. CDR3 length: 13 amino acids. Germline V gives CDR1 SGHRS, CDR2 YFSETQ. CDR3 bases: TGCGCCAGCAGCTCCAGGACCCTAGAGACCCAGTACTTC. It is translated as CASSSRTLETQYF.

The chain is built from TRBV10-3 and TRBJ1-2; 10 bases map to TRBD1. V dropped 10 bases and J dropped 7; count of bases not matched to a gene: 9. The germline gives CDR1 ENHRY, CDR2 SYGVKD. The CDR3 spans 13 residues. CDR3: CANRDRGSGGYTF. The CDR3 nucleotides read TGTGCCAACCGGGACAGGGGAAGTGGTGGCTACACCTTC.

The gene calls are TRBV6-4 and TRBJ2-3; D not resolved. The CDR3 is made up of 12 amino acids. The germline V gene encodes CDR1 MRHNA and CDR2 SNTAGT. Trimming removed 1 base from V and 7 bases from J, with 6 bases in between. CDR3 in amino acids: CASSDLRNTQYF. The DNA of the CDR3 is TGTGCCAGCAGTGACTTGAGGAATACGCAGTATTTT.

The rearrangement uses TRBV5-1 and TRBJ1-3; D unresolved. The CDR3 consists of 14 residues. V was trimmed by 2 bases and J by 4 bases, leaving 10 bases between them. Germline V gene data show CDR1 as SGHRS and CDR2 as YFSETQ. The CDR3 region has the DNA TGCGCCAGCAGCTTCGACCCGGGAGGAAACACCATATATTTT. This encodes CASSFDPGGNTIYF.

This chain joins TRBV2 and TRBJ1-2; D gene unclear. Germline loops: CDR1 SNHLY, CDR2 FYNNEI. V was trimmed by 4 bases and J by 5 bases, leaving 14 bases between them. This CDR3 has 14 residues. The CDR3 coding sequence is TGTGCCAGCAGTGGACTTACTAGAGAATATGGCTACACCTTC. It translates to CASSGLTREYGYTF. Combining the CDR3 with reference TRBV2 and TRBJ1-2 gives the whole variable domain EPEVTQTPSHQVTQMGQEVILRCVPISNHLYFYWYRQILGQKVEFLVSFYNNEISEKSEIFDDQFSVERPDGSNFTLKIRSTKLEDSAMYFCASSGLTREYGYTFGSGTRLTVV.

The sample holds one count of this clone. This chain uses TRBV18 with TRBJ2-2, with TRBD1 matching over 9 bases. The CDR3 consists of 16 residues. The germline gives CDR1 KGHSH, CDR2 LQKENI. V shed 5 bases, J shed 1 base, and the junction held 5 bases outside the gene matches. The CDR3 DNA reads TGTGCCAGCTCAAACCGGGACAGGGTGAACACCGGGGAGCTGTTTTTT. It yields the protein CASSNRDRVNTGELFF.

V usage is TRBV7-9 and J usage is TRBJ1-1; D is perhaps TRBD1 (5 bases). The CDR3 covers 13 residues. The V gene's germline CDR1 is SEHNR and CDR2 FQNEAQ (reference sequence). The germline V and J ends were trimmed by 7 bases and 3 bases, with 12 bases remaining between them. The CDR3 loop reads CASTGWPYTEAFF. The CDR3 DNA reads TGTGCCAGCACAGGGTGGCCCTACACTGAAGCTTTCTTT.

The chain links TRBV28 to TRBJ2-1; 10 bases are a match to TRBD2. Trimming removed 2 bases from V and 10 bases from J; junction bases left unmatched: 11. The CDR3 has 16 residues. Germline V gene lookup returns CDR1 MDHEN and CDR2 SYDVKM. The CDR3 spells CASSLRLRLAGDEQFF. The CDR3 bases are TGTGCCAGCAGTTTACGTCTGCGGCTAGCGGGGGACGAGCAGTTCTTC.

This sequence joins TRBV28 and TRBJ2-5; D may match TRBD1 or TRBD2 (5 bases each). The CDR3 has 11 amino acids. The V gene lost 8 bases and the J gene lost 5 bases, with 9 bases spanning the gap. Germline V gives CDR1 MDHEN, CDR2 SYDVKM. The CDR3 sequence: CASRGAETQYF. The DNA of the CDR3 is TGTGCCAGCCGGGGCGCCGAGACCCAGTACTTC.

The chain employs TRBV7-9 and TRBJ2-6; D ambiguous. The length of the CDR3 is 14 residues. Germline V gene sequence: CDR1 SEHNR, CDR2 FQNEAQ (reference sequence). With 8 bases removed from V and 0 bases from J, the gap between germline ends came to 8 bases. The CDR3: CASRPSSGANVLTF. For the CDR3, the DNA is TGTGCCAGCCGCCCGAGCTCTGGGGCCAACGTCCTGACTTTC.

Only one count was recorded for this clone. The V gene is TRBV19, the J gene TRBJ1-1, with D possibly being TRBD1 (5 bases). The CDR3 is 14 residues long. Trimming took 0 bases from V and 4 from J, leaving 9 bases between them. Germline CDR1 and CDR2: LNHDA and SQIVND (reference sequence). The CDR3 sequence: CASSIETEGTEAFF. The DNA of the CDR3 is TGTGCCAGTAGTATAGAGACAGAGGGCACTGAAGCTTTCTTT.

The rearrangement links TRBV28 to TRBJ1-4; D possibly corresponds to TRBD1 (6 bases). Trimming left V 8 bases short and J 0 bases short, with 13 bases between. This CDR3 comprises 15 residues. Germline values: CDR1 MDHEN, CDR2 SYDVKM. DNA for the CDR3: TGTGCCAGCGGGGGGCAGGGTGCAACTAATGAAAAACTGTTTTTT. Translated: CASGGQGATNEKLFF.

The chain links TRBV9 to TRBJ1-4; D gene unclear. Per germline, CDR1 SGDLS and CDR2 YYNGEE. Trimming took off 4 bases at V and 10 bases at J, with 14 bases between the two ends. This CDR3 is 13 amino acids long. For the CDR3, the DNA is TGTGCCAGCAGCCAAACTACCTCCGGAAAACTGTTTTTT. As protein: CASSQTTSGKLFF. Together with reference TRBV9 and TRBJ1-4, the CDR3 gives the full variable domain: DSGVTQTPKHLITATGQRVTLRCSPRSGDLSVYWYQQSLDQGLQFLIQYYNGEERAKGNILERFSAQQFPDLHSELNLSSLELGDSALYFCASSQTTSGKLFFGSGTQLSVL.

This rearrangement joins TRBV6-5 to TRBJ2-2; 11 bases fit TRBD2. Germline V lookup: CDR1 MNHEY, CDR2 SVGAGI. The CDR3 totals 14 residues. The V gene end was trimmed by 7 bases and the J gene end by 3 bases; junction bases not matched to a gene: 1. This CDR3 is CASKLAGDTGELFF. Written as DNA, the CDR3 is TGTGCCAGCAAACTAGCGGGGGACACCGGGGAGCTGTTTTTT.

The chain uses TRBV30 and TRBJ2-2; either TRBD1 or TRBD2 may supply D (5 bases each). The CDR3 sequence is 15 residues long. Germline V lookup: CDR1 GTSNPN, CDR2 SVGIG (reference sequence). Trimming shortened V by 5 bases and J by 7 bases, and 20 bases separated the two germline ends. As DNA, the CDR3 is TGTGCCTGGTTCCGCGGGCCCGGGGCGGTCGGGGAGCTGTTTTTT. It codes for CAWFRGPGAVGELFF.

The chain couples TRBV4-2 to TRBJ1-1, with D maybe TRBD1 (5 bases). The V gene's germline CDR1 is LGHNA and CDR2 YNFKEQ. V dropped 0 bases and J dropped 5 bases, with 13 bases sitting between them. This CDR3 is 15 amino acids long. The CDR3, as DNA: TGTGCCAGCAGCCAAGACGAGGGGTCCGGAACTGAAGCTTTCTTT. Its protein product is CASSQDEGSGTEAFF.

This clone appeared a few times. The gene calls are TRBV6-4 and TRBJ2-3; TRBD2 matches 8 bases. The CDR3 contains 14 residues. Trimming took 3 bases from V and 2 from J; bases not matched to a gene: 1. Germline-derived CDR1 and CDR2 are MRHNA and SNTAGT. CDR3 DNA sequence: TGTGCCAGCAGTGAGACTAGCGTCACAGATACGCAGTATTTT. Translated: CASSETSVTDTQYF.

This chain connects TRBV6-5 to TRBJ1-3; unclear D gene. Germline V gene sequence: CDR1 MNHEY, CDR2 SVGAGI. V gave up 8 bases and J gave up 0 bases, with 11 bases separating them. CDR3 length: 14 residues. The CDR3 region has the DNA TGTGCCAGCGCACGACAAAGCTCTGGAAACACCATATATTTT. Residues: CASARQSSGNTIYF.

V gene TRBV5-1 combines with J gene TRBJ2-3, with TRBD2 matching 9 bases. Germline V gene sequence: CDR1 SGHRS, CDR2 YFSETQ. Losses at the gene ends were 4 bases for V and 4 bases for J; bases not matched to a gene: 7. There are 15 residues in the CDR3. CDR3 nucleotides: TGCGCCAGCAGCCCAATAATAGCGGGGGCAGATACGCAGTATTTT. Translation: CASSPIIAGADTQYF.